A single T cell receptor (beta chain) is shown here with its context. No antigen is known for it. CDR1 is SGHRS and CDR2 is YFSETQ in the germline V gene. The CDR3 loop spans 15 amino acids. Trimming cost V 1 base and J 9 bases; bases outside gene matches: 9. TCRdb re-called the RT-PCR reads with MiXCR, one entry per CDR3 protein. The sample records 450,000 to 700,000 distinct CDR3 sequences, 12% to 15% being singletons. The record originates from a study of response to subunit inactivated influenza vaccine. General study results and limits: Researchers suggested that each seasonal influenza vaccination recruits few new T cells.

This clonotype originated in a man aged 50-60 years who received an inactivated influenza vaccine. The J gene is TRBJ2-1, the V gene TRBV5-1, with 8 bases identical to TRBD1. The material sequenced was PBMCs from blood, taken about 11 days after vaccination. The CDR3 nucleotides are TGCGCCAGCAGCTTGCGCGTGACAGGGGTTTCTGAGCAGTTCTTC. Its protein is CASSLRVTGVSEQFF.